Many counts were recorded for the clone carrying this T cell receptor (beta chain). Its target is unknown. Amplified TCR beta CDR3 regions derived from RNA transcripts. Using the HTBI primer set, a first-round RT-PCR was run on the TCR CDR3. TCRdb fed the multiplex PCR reads into MiXCR, producing one record per CDR3 protein. The table has about 610,000 distinct CDR3 sequences, about 45% seen once. Used for diagnoses were clinical symptoms, serum thyroxine and TRAb, thyroid ultrasound and orbital computed tomography. This sample stems from a study of T cells in Graves' hyperthyroidism and ophthalmopathy. The V end was cut by 7 bases, the J end by 0 bases, with 16 bases between. The CDR3 runs to 16 residues. The germline V gene encodes CDR1 MGHDK and CDR2 SYGVNS. Study-wide results and limits: Ophthalmopathy onset followed model prediction by a median about 6.5 months. Blood shared most expanded thyroid clonotypes above 0.001.

The genes are TRBV25-1 and TRBJ1-5, with D possibly being TRBD1 (5 bases). Source material: peripheral blood or thyroid tissue (not recorded which). The sequence was collected from a woman under 30 with Graves' hyperthyroidism. The CDR3: CASIPGRDYSNQPQHF. For the CDR3, the DNA is TGTGCCAGCATCCCGGGACGGGATTATAGCAATCAGCCCCAGCATTTT.